Included here is one TCR beta chain sequence, with context. Genomic DNA for unsorted samples, which was extracted with the QIAamp DNA Blood Mini kit, came from about 90 million PBMCs. This record comes from a study of shared clonotypes between healthy human individuals. The wider study: Researchers drew samples from a couple of women and a few men aged 18 to 49.

Deep-level assay runs were performed. Sequenced by immunoSEQ multiplex PCR; TCRdb stores in-frame clones only, minus some. In the table there are 450,000 to 500,000 clones, about 85% of which are singletons. The source of this sequence is a woman aged 35 to 49 in good health. Some clones in this sample may be carry-over from other donors' samples. The specimen was PBMCs.

The CDR3 coding sequence is TGTGCCAGCAGCGTAGAGGGACAGGGCGCGTTCGGCACTGAAGCTTTCTTT. Translated, it gives CASSVEGQGAFGTEAFF. V usage is TRBV9 and J usage is TRBJ1-1; TRBD1 aligns across 9 bases. This CDR3 has 17 amino acids. In germline, CDR1 is SGDLS, CDR2 YYNGEE. Losses at the gene ends were 0 bases for V and 4 bases for J; bases not matched to a gene: 10.